The clone carrying this T cell receptor (beta chain) occurred once. Produced via immunoSEQ multiplex PCR; TCRdb's table is partial and in-frame only. This sample has tens of thousands of clones, with nearly 96% found just once. This CDR3 comprises 16 residues. Losses at the gene ends were 4 bases for V and 4 bases for J; bases not matched to a gene: 11. Germline V gene data show CDR1 as SGHDT and CDR2 as YYEEEE. The record originates from a study of cytomegalovirus exposure and HLA in healthy donors. The chain joins TRBV5-6 to TRBJ1-3; 7 bases fit TRBD1. Sequenced sample: PBMCs. The TCR was taken from a young woman in good health and CMV-seropositive. CDR3 region: CASSSLGTDLGNTIYF. The CDR3 DNA reads as TGTGCCAGCAGCAGCCTAGGGACAGATTTGGGAAACACCATATATTTT.